This TCR beta chain is drawn from a study of response to subunit inactivated influenza vaccine. Study findings and constraints: Authors suggested each seasonal influenza vaccination recruits few new T cells.

In regard to this clonotype: The antigen is not known.

This CDR3 spans 16 amino acids. V lost 0 bases to trimming and J lost 7 bases, with 20 bases between them. The germline gives CDR1 DFQATT, CDR2 SNEGSKA (reference sequence). TCRdb independently ran MiXCR on the RT-PCR reads; one entry per CDR3 protein. The table includes roughly 700,000 distinct CDR3 sequences, approximately 15% detected once. This chain links TRBV20-1 with TRBJ2-3; D is possibly TRBD2 (6 bases). The sequence came from a man aged 50 to 59 who received an inactivated influenza vaccine. Sequenced material: PBMCs from blood, taken roughly 15 days before vaccination. The CDR3 reads CSARELGLGAEYTQYF. The CDR3 DNA follows: TGCAGTGCTAGAGAGCTGGGACTTGGAGCGGAATATACGCAGTATTTT.